One and the same sample provided the 5 T cell receptor beta chains below, sequenced in a study of T cells in Graves' hyperthyroidism and ophthalmopathy. Template material for amplifying TCR beta CDR3 regions consisted of RNA transcripts. The study used the HTBI primer set for a first-round RT-PCR of the TCR CDR3. TCRdb fed the multiplex PCR reads into MiXCR, producing one record per CDR3 protein. The table lists approximately 370,000 distinct CDR3 sequences, approximately 18% of them singletons. The sequenced material came from blood. These receptors all stem from a young woman with Graves' hyperthyroidism that later progressed to Graves' ophthalmopathy.

This clonotype was seen repeatedly, ten times or more. The chain employs TRBV5-8 and TRBJ2-2; possible D gene TRBD2, 6 bases. The CDR3 sequence is 15 residues long. Per germline, CDR1 SGHTS and CDR2 YDEGEE. The V end was cut by 0 bases, the J end by 5 bases, with 11 bases between. CDR3 DNA sequence: TGTGCCAGCAGCTTGGCGGGGGAGGTGACCGGGGAGCTGTTTTTT. This gives the protein CASSLAGEVTGELFF.

J is TRBJ1-5 and V is TRBV12-3 or TRBV12-4, with TRBD1 identical over 12 bases. The CDR3 is 18 amino acids. J gave up 0 bases and V 6 bases, and 9 bases lay outside the gene matches. CDR3 residues: CASSRDRGQVYSNQPQHF. The CDR3 nucleotides are TGTGCCAGCAGCCGGGACAGGGGGCAAGTTTATAGCAATCAGCCCCAGCATTTT.

Many counts were recorded for this clonotype. Written as DNA, the CDR3 is TGCGCCAGCAGCTTGTTCGGGGGGATGAACACTGAAGCTTTCTTT. Translating gives CASSLFGGMNTEAFF. This chain joins TRBV5-1 and TRBJ1-1; maybe TRBD1 (5 bases). Germline V gives CDR1 SGHRS, CDR2 YFSETQ. The germline V and J ends were trimmed by 1 base and 0 bases, with 10 bases remaining between them. The CDR3 contains 15 residues.

This clonotype was seen a handful of times. The CDR3 loop reads CASSEGLQFYEQYF. The CDR3 DNA reads as TGTGCCAGCAGTGAAGGATTACAGTTCTACGAGCAGTACTTC. The chain has TRBV6-1 and TRBJ2-7, with D hard to call. The CDR3 runs to 14 residues. Deletions cut 1 base from V and 3 bases from J, with 10 bases between. CDR1 and CDR2 from the germline V gene are MNHNS and SASEGT.

This clonotype was detected ten times or more. This chain connects TRBV12-3 or TRBV12-4 to TRBJ2-3, with unresolved D. V was trimmed by 0 bases and J by 5 bases, leaving 6 bases between them. The CDR3 loop spans 13 amino acids. The CDR3 DNA is TGTGCCAGCAGTTTAGCGAAGCGAGATACGCAGTATTTT. It translates to CASSLAKRDTQYF.